The T cell receptor (beta chain) described here comes from a study of high-grade serous ovarian cancer treatment subgroups. The overall study: On average, 14,192 reads and roughly 7,000 unique TCR beta rearrangements were obtained per sample. Findings and caveats of the study: TCR relatedness rose with neoantigen level and trended with mutation load.

Comment on this clone: Its target is unknown.

The protocol was immunoSEQ multiplex PCR, while the TCRdb copy is restricted to in-frame clones and leaves out a portion. Of around 30,000 clones detected, around 84% appear once; the ten largest clones hold around 1.9%. Tumor samples were taken before definitive surgery or chemotherapy. The germline CDR1 and CDR2 sequences are SGHRS and YFSETQ. Trimming pared 0 bases from V and 2 bases from J, leaving 11 bases between. This CDR3 contains 15 residues. The rearrangement joins TRBV5-1 to TRBJ2-5; the D is unclear. The TCR sequence derives from a human donor with high-grade serous ovarian cancer. Material: tumor tissue. CDR3 residues: CASSLEGQKQETQYF. The CDR3 DNA follows: TGCGCCAGCAGCTTGGAGGGCCAAAAACAAGAGACCCAGTACTTC.